These 19 T cell receptor beta chains share one sample of origin, sequenced in a study of shared clonotypes between healthy human individuals. Sequencing was performed with immunoSEQ multiplex PCR; in TCRdb, only in-frame clones are kept and a portion is missing. The sample has 2 million to 3 million clones, approximately 94% seen once. The sequencing input was naive CD4+ T cells sorted from blood. Documented subset: CD45RA+ positively selected. The receptors come from a young man in good health.

This chain connects TRBV7-9 to TRBJ2-1; 13 bases agree with TRBD2. After removal of 5 bases from V and 5 bases from J, the junction contained 9 bases not matched to a gene. The CDR3 runs to 17 residues. The germline CDR1 and CDR2 sequences are SEHNR and FQNEAQ (reference sequence). CDR3 coding DNA: TGTGCCAGCAGCCCGAGACTAGCGGGAGGCTATGACAATGAGCAGTTCTTC. The encoded protein is CASSPRLAGGYDNEQFF.

The genes are TRBV2 and TRBJ1-5, with 7 bases that match TRBD1. CDR1 is SNHLY and CDR2 is FYNNEI in the germline V gene. This CDR3 has 16 residues. Trimming took 5 bases from V and 0 from J; bases not matched to a gene: 7. CDR3 nucleotide sequence: TGTGCCAGCAGTTGGGAGACAGGGATTAGCAATCAGCCCCAGCATTTT. Its translation: CASSWETGISNQPQHF.

This clone was seen just once. V is TRBV14 and J is TRBJ2-7; 11 bases align to TRBD1. Per the germline V gene, CDR1 is SGHDN and CDR2 is FVKESK. CDR3 length: 16 amino acids. Losses at the gene ends were 1 base for V and 2 bases for J; bases not matched to a gene: 4. CDR3 region: CASSQGGQGVTYEQYF. CDR3 in DNA: TGTGCCAGCAGCCAAGGGGGACAGGGGGTCACCTACGAGCAGTACTTC.

This chain uses TRBV28 with TRBJ2-1; the match to TRBD2 covers 10 bases. The length of the CDR3 is 17 residues. The junction had 9 bases not matched to a gene; V was cut back by 7 bases and J by 0 bases. Germline lookup yields CDR1 MDHEN and CDR2 SYDVKM. The CDR3 protein is CASTPLAGSSSYNEQFF. As DNA, the CDR3 is TGTGCCAGCACCCCACTAGCGGGGTCCAGCTCCTACAATGAGCAGTTCTTC.

Here the CDR3 DNA reads TGCGCCAGCAGCTTGGCCGGGACAGGGGGCCGTACAGATACGCAGTATTTT. Protein product: CASSLAGTGGRTDTQYF. V and J are TRBV5-1 and TRBJ2-3; 12 bases fit TRBD1. This CDR3 comprises 17 residues. The V segment lost 0 bases and the J segment 3 bases; nucleotides outside the gene matches: 5. Per the germline V gene, CDR1 is SGHRS and CDR2 is YFSETQ.

The CDR3 DNA reads as TGTGCCAGCAGTTTACCCTTAGCGGGGGCCCTCACAGATACGCAGTATTTT. It encodes CASSLPLAGALTDTQYF. The chain employs TRBV28 and TRBJ2-3, with 9 bases lining up with TRBD2. V was pared by 2 bases and J by 2 bases, with 8 bases of the junction left unmatched. The germline V gene has CDR1 MDHEN and CDR2 SYDVKM. The CDR3 covers 17 residues.

This rearrangement joins TRBV18 to TRBJ1-2; TRBD1 is a possible D gene (6 bases). The germline V and J ends were trimmed by 4 bases and 6 bases, with 15 bases remaining between them. Germline assignment: CDR1 KGHSH and CDR2 LQKENI. CDR3 length equals 14 residues. The DNA for the CDR3 is TGTGCCAGCTCACTTCAAACAGGGTCCGATGGCTACACCTTC. Translation gives CASSLQTGSDGYTF.

The J gene is TRBJ1-2, the V gene TRBV14; no reliable D call. CDR3 length: 14 residues. V was shortened by 1 base and J by 0 bases, with 6 bases between the two germline ends. Germline assignment: CDR1 SGHDN and CDR2 FVKESK. CDR3 loop: CASSQARANYGYTF. CDR3 in DNA: TGTGCCAGCAGCCAAGCGAGAGCTAACTATGGCTACACCTTC.

As DNA, the CDR3 is TGCGCCAGCAGTCCGGCGAAAACCAACGTTGGTCGGAATGAGCAGTTCTTC. Encoded protein: CASSPAKTNVGRNEQFF. V gene TRBV5-1 combines with J gene TRBJ2-1; D gene unclear. Deletions cut 5 bases from V and 7 bases from J, with 25 bases between. The CDR3 length is 17 residues. CDR1 SGHRS and CDR2 YFSETQ come from the germline V gene.

The J gene is TRBJ2-1, the V gene TRBV7-9; 7 bases map to TRBD2. Looked up from germline, CDR1 is SEHNR and CDR2 is FQNEAQ (reference sequence). The junction had 10 bases not matched to a gene; V was cut back by 5 bases and J by 9 bases. The CDR3 contains 14 residues. The CDR3 region is CASSTIAGEGEQFF. The CDR3 nucleotides are TGTGCCAGCAGCACTATAGCGGGTGAGGGTGAGCAGTTCTTC. The variable domain in full, completed from reference TRBV7-9 and TRBJ2-1, reads DTGVSQNPRHKITKRGQNVTFRCDPISEHNRLYWYRQTLGQGPEFLTYFQNEAQLEKSRLLSDRFSAERPKGSFSTLEIQRTEQGDSAMYLCASSTIAGEGEQFFGPGTRLTVL.

V gene TRBV7-9 combines with J gene TRBJ2-3; unclear D gene. The ends were cut back, 5 bases at V and 0 bases at J, with 6 bases in the middle. CDR3 length: 13 amino acids. Germline lookup yields CDR1 SEHNR and CDR2 FQNEAQ (reference sequence). CDR3 in amino acids: CASSGPSTDTQYF. The CDR3 DNA sequence: TGTGCCAGCAGCGGACCGAGCACAGATACGCAGTATTTT.

This clone showed up just a few times. The chain links TRBV12-5 to TRBJ1-6; D remains unclear. In germline, CDR1 is LGHNT, CDR2 FRNRAP. The CDR3 length is 12 residues. Trimming removed 2 bases at V and 7 bases at J, with 3 bases between. CDR3 loop: CASGLKNSPLHF. The CDR3 DNA follows: TGTGCTAGTGGTTTGAAGAATTCACCCCTCCACTTT.

The gene calls are TRBV19 and TRBJ1-5; D not certain. CDR3 length: 16 residues. Trimming removed 4 bases at V and 0 bases at J, with 13 bases between. Per germline, CDR1 LNHDA and CDR2 SQIVND (reference sequence). In DNA, the CDR3 is TGTGCCAGTAGTACGGTCGGCAGCTATAGCAATCAGCCCCAGCATTTT. This gives the protein CASSTVGSYSNQPQHF. Together with reference TRBV19 and TRBJ1-5, the CDR3 gives the full variable domain: DGGITQSPKYLFRKEGQNVTLSCEQNLNHDAMYWYRQDPGQGLRLIYYSQIVNDFQKGDIAEGYSVSREKKESFPLTVTSAQKNPTAFYLCASSTVGSYSNQPQHFGDGTRLSIL.

The chain recombines TRBV27 with TRBJ1-2, with D tentatively TRBD1 (6 bases). Trimming cost V 3 bases and J 1 base, with 12 bases left between them. The V gene's germline CDR1 is MNHEY and CDR2 SMNVEV (reference sequence). The CDR3 sequence is 15 residues long. CDR3 nucleotides: TGTGCCAGCAGTTTGAAACAGGGTAATAACTATGGCTACACCTTC. Translating it yields CASSLKQGNNYGYTF.

CDR3 DNA: TGTGCCAGCAGCGGGGGGCCAGGCCTCCAAGAGACCCAGTACTTC. It is translated as CASSGGPGLQETQYF. The chain joins TRBV5-6 to TRBJ2-5; D might be TRBD1 or TRBD2, each matching 6 bases. V was trimmed by 4 bases and J by 1 base, leaving 14 bases between them. This CDR3 has 15 amino acids. Germline V gene data show CDR1 as SGHDT and CDR2 as YYEEEE.

The CDR3 nucleotides read TGTGCCATCAGTGAGTCAACAGGGGATCGGGCTTTCTTT. Amino acid sequence: CAISESTGDRAFF. This chain connects TRBV10-3 to TRBJ1-1; 7 bases fit TRBD1. Losses at the gene ends were 0 bases for V and 11 bases for J; bases not matched to a gene: 6. The CDR3 spans 13 residues. Germline CDR1 reads ENHRY; CDR2 reads SYGVKD.

J is TRBJ1-3 and V is TRBV4-1; tentatively, D is TRBD1 (6 bases). In germline, CDR1 is MGHRA, CDR2 YSYEKL. This CDR3 has 17 residues. The V gene lost 0 bases and the J gene lost 2 bases, with 14 bases spanning the gap. The CDR3 spells CASSQDGRGGPGNTIYF. The DNA for the CDR3 is TGCGCCAGCAGCCAAGATGGGAGGGGGGGACCTGGAAACACCATATATTTT.

The CDR3 bases are TGTGCCAGCTCACCGAGCGACAGGGGGTTTGTTGAAGCTTTCTTT. Translation gives CASSPSDRGFVEAFF. The chain carries TRBV18 and TRBJ1-1, with 9 bases identical to TRBD1. The germline V gene encodes CDR1 KGHSH and CDR2 LQKENI. The ends lost 3 bases at V and 7 bases at J; junction bases unmatched: 9. CDR3 size: 15 residues.

The chain recombines TRBV7-9 with TRBJ2-5, with D possibly TRBD1 on 5 matching bases. This CDR3 contains 13 residues. Trimming pared 5 bases from V and 3 bases from J, leaving 10 bases between. The V gene's germline CDR1 is SEHNR and CDR2 FQNEAQ (reference sequence). Written as DNA, the CDR3 is TGTGCCAGCAGCGGCAGGGCCAAAGAGACCCAGTACTTC. This codes for CASSGRAKETQYF.